The 10 T cell receptor beta chains below all came from one sample that was sequenced in a study of cytomegalovirus exposure and HLA in healthy donors. This table comes from immunoSEQ multiplex PCR, and its TCRdb copy is limited to in-frame clones, with some not included. The sample yields roughly 56,000 clones, 89% seen once. The sequenced sample consisted of PBMCs. The receptors derive from a woman in her late teens or twenties in good health and CMV-seronegative.

The CDR3 DNA reads TGTGCCAGCTCACCAGAGACAGGATTCTTTGCTCACACCGGGGAGCTGTTTTTT. Its protein is CASSPETGFFAHTGELFF. The chain joins TRBV18 to TRBJ2-2, with a weak D call TRBD1 (6 bases). The CDR3 has 18 amino acids. Germline V gene sequence: CDR1 KGHSH, CDR2 LQKENI. Between the trimmed V and J ends, which lost 2 bases and 3 bases, there was a span of 19 bases.

J is TRBJ1-2 and V is TRBV5-5; TRBD1 aligns across 7 bases. The CDR3 extends over 15 amino acids. The J segment lost 3 bases and the V segment lost 0 bases, leaving 5 bases of the junction unmatched. Germline V gene sequence: CDR1 SGHKS, CDR2 YYEKEE (reference sequence). CDR3 coding DNA: TGTGCCAGCAGCTTGGGACAGGGATCCGACTATGGCTACACCTTC. It yields the protein CASSLGQGSDYGYTF.

The V call is TRBV18, the J call TRBJ2-1; 11 bases map to TRBD2. V shed 9 bases and J 7 bases; nucleotides not matched to a gene: 11. From germline, CDR1 is KGHSH and CDR2 LQKENI. This CDR3 contains 15 residues. CDR3 sequence (DNA): TGTGCCAGTCGTTTAGCGGGAGGGCCGGCGAATGAGCAGTTCTTC. This codes for CASRLAGGPANEQFF.

CDR3 region: CASSSTGGVQYF. CDR3 sequence (DNA): TGCGCCAGCAGCTCGACAGGGGGCGTGCAGTATTTT. V is TRBV5-1 and J is TRBJ2-3; 10 bases are a match to TRBD1. This CDR3 region has 12 residues. Germline V gene lookup returns CDR1 SGHRS and CDR2 YFSETQ. V trimming: 3 bases; J trimming: 11 bases; junction bases outside the gene matches: 3.

J is TRBJ2-3 and V is TRBV11-1; no reliable D call. The V end was cut by 5 bases, the J end by 2 bases, with 5 bases between. This CDR3 contains 12 residues. CDR1 SGHAT and CDR2 FQDESV come from the germline V gene (reference sequence). CDR3 amino acids: CASSPNTDTQYF. The CDR3 region has the DNA TGTGCCAGCAGCCCAAACACAGATACGCAGTATTTT.

The rearrangement uses TRBV11-2 and TRBJ2-3, with 11 bases fitting TRBD2. The germline gives CDR1 SGHAT, CDR2 FQNNGV. V was pared by 1 base and J by 0 bases, with 6 bases of the junction left unmatched. This CDR3 has 18 amino acids. The CDR3 DNA reads as TGTGCCAGCAGCTTAGTACTAGCGGGGGATAGAAGCACAGATACGCAGTATTTT. Translating it yields CASSLVLAGDRSTDTQYF.

The J gene is TRBJ2-3, the V gene TRBV18; 12 bases agree with TRBD1. CDR1 KGHSH and CDR2 LQKENI come from the germline V gene. CDR3 length: 18 residues. The junction had 12 bases not matched to a gene; V was cut back by 3 bases and J by 5 bases. This CDR3 is CASSPVFTGQGAVDTQYF. The CDR3 DNA reads as TGTGCCAGCTCACCTGTATTCACGGGACAGGGGGCTGTAGATACGCAGTATTTT.

This clone came up once. The rearrangement uses TRBV30 and TRBJ2-1; 7 bases line up with TRBD2. Germline loops: CDR1 GTSNPN, CDR2 SVGIG (reference sequence). CDR3 length equals 13 residues. J gave up 7 bases and V 0 bases, and 3 bases lay outside the gene matches. The CDR3 coding sequence is TGTGCCTGGAGTGTTGGGGGAGGGAATGAGCAGTTCTTC. It codes for CAWSVGGGNEQFF.

The V and J genes are TRBV15 and TRBJ1-2; D not certain. V was pared by 1 base and J by 2 bases, with 11 bases between. The CDR3 runs to 15 residues. The germline gives CDR1 LNHNV, CDR2 YYDKDF (reference sequence). CDR3 nucleotides: TGTGCCACCAGCAGAGGTAGAGCGCGGAACTATGGCTACACCTTC. This encodes CATSRGRARNYGYTF.

The V gene is TRBV19, the J gene TRBJ1-2, with TRBD1 as a possible D gene (5 bases). Germline V gene data show CDR1 as LNHDA and CDR2 as SQIVND (reference sequence). V was clipped by 4 bases and J by 11 bases, with 11 bases between them. The length of the CDR3 is 11 residues. Here the CDR3 reads CASSTRVGYTF. The CDR3 DNA sequence: TGTGCCAGTAGTACCAGGGTTGGGTACACCTTC.